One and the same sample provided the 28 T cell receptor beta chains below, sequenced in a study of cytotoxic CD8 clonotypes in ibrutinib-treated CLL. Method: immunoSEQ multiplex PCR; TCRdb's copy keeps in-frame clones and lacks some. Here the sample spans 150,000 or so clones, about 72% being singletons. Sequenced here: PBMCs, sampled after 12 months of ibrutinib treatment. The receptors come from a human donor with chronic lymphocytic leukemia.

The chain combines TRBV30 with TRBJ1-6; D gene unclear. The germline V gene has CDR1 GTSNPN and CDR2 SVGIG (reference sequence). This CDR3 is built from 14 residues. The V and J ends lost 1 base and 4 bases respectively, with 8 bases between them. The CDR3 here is CAWSEDGYNSPLHF. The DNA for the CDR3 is TGTGCCTGGAGTGAAGACGGTTATAATTCACCCCTCCACTTT.

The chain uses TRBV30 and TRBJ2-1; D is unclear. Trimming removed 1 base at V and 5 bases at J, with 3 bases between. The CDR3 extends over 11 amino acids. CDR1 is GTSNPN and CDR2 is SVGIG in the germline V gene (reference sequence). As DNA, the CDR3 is TGTGCCTGGAGTGCTAACAATGAGCAGTTCTTC. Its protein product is CAWSANNEQFF.

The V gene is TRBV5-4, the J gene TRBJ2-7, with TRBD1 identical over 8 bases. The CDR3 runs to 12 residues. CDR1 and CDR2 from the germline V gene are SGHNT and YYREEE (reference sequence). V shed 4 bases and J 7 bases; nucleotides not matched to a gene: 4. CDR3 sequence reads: CASSRDRREQYF. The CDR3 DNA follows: TGTGCCAGCAGCCGGGACAGGAGGGAGCAGTACTTC.

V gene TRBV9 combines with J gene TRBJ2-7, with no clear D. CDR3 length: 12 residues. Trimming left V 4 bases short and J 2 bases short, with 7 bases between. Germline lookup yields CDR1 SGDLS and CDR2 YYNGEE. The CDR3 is CASSPNTYEQYF. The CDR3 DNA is TGTGCCAGCAGCCCCAACACCTACGAGCAGTACTTC.

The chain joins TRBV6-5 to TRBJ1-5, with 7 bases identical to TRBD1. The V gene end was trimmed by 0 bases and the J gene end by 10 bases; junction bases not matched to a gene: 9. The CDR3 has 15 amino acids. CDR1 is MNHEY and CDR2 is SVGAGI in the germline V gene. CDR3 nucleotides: TGTGCCAGCAGTTACTCAGGCACCACAGGGGCCCCCCAGCATTTT. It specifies CASSYSGTTGAPQHF.

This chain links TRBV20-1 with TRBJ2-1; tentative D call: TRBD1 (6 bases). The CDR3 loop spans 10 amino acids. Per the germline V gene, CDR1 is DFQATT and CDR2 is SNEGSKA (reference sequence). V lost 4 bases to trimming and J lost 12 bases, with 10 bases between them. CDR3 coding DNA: TGCAGTGCTACCGGGACAAGGCAGTTCTTC. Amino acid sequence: CSATGTRQFF.

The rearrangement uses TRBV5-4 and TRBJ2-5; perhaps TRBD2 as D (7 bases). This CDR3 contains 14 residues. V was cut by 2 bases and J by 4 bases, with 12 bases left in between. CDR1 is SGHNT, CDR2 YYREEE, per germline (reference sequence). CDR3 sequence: CASSLRGASETQYF. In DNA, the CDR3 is TGTGCCAGCAGCTTACGGGGGGCCTCAGAGACCCAGTACTTC.

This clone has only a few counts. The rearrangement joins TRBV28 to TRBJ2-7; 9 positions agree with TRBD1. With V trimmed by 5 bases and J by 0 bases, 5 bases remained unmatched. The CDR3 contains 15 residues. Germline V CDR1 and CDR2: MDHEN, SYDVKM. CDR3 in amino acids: CASSGGTGSSYEQYF. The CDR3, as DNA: TGTGCCAGCAGTGGGGGGACAGGGAGCTCCTACGAGCAGTACTTC. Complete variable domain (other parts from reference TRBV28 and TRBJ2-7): DVKVTQSSRYLVKRTGEKVFLECVQDMDHENMFWYRQDPGLGLRLIYFSYDVKMKEKGDIPEGYSVSREKKERFSLILESASTNQTSMYLCASSGGTGSSYEQYFGPGTRLTVT.

The DNA of the CDR3 is TGTGCCAGCAGCCCGGACAGGGGGCGCAACGAGCAGTACTTC. It is translated as CASSPDRGRNEQYF. The chain employs TRBV11-2 and TRBJ2-7; 11 positions match TRBD1. The germline V gene encodes CDR1 SGHAT and CDR2 FQNNGV. The junction had 5 bases not matched to a gene; V was cut back by 5 bases and J by 5 bases. The CDR3 is made up of 14 amino acids.

CDR3 sequence reads: CASSLGSYSTYEQYF. CDR3 coding DNA: TGTGCCAGCAGCTTGGGGTCTTACAGCACCTACGAGCAGTACTTC. The chain couples TRBV5-4 to TRBJ2-7; D is undetermined. The CDR3 length is 15 residues. V lost 0 bases and J 2 bases, leaving 12 bases between the germline ends. Germline V CDR1 and CDR2: SGHNT, YYREEE (reference sequence).

CDR3 in amino acids: CASSPDAGSGEKLFF. CDR3 DNA sequence: TGTGCCAGTAGTCCTGATGCGGGATCGGGTGAAAAACTGTTTTTT. The chain has TRBV19 and TRBJ1-4; D gene ambiguous. Germline CDR1 reads LNHDA; CDR2 reads SQIVND (reference sequence). The length of the CDR3 is 15 residues. Trimming pared 5 bases from V and 7 bases from J, leaving 17 bases between.

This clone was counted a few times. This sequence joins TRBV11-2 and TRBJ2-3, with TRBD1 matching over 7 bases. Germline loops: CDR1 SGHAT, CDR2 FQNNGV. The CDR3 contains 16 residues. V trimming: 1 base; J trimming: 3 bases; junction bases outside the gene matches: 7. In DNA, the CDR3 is TGTGCCAGCAGCTTAGTTCTCACAGGGGTTACAGATACGCAGTATTTT. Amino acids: CASSLVLTGVTDTQYF.

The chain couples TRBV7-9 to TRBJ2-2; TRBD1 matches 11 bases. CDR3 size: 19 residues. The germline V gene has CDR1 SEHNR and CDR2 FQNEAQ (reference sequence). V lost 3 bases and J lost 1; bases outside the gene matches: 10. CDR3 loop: CASSFPRIGTGGNTGELFF. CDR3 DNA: TGTGCCAGCAGCTTCCCCCGAATCGGGACAGGGGGGAACACCGGGGAGCTGTTTTTT.

The CDR3 is CASSIVSSGANVLTF. CDR3 DNA: TGTGCCAGTAGTATAGTTAGCTCTGGGGCCAACGTCCTGACTTTC. The J gene is TRBJ2-6, the V gene TRBV19; D gene uncertain. The germline gives CDR1 LNHDA, CDR2 SQIVND (reference sequence). V was shortened by 1 base and J by 0 bases, with 4 bases between the two germline ends. This CDR3 spans 15 amino acids. The variable domain in full, with the rest retrieved from reference TRBV19 and TRBJ2-6, is DGGITQSPKYLFRKEGQNVTLSCEQNLNHDAMYWYRQDPGQGLRLIYYSQIVNDFQKGDIAEGYSVSREKKESFPLTVTSAQKNPTAFYLCASSIVSSGANVLTFGAGSRLTVL.

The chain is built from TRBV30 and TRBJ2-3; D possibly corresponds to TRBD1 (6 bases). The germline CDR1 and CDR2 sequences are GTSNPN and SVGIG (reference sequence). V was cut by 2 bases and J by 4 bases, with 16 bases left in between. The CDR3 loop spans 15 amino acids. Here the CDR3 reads CAWSFTGRLADTQYF. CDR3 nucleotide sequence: TGTGCCTGGAGTTTCACAGGGCGACTCGCAGATACGCAGTATTTT.

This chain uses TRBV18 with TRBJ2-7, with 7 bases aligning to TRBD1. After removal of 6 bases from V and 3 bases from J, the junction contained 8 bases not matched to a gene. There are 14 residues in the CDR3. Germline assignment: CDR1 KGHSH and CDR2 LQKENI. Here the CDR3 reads CASSQGQLIYEQYF. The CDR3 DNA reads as TGTGCCAGCTCGCAGGGACAGCTCATCTACGAGCAGTACTTC.

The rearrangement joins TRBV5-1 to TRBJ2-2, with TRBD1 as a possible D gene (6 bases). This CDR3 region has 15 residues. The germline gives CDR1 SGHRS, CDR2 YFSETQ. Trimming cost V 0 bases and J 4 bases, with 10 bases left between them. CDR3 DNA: TGCGCCAGCAGCTTGGTTGGACAGTCCACCGGGGAGCTGTTTTTT. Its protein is CASSLVGQSTGELFF.

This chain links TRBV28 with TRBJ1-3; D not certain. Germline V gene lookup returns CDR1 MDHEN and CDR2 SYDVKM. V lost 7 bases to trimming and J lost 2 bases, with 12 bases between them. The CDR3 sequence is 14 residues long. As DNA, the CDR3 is TGTGCCAGCAATACCGGGTCTACTGGAAACACCATATATTTT. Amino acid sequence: CASNTGSTGNTIYF. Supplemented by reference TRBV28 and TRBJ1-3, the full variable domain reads DVKVTQSSRYLVKRTGEKVFLECVQDMDHENMFWYRQDPGLGLRLIYFSYDVKMKEKGDIPEGYSVSREKKERFSLILESASTNQTSMYLCASNTGSTGNTIYFGEGSWLTVV.

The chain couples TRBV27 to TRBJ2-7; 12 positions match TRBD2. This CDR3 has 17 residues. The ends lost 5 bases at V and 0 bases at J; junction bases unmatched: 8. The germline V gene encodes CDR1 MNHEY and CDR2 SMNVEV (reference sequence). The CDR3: CASSPRTSGVSSYEQYF. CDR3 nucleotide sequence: TGTGCCAGCAGTCCCCGGACTAGCGGGGTGAGCTCCTACGAGCAGTACTTC.

This CDR3 reads CASSPQPGHHRTSGNTIYF. The CDR3, as DNA: TGTGCCAGCAGCCCACAACCGGGACACCACAGAACTTCTGGAAACACCATATATTTT. The V call is TRBV5-5, the J call TRBJ1-3, with D tentatively TRBD1 (6 bases). Trimming pared 4 bases from V and 1 base from J, leaving 24 bases between. The germline V gene has CDR1 SGHKS and CDR2 YYEKEE (reference sequence). CDR3 size: 19 residues.

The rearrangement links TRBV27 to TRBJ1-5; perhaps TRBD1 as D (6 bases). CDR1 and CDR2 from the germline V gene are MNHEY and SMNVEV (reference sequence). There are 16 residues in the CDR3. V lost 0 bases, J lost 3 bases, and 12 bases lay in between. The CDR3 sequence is CASSLSGGFNNQPQHF. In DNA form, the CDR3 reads TGTGCCAGCAGTTTATCAGGGGGATTCAACAATCAGCCCCAGCATTTT.

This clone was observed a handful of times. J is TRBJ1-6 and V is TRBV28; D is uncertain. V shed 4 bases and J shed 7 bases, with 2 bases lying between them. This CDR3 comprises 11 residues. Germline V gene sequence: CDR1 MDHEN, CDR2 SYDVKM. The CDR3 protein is CASSSNSPLHF. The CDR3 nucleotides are TGTGCCAGCAGTTCCAATTCACCCCTCCACTTT.

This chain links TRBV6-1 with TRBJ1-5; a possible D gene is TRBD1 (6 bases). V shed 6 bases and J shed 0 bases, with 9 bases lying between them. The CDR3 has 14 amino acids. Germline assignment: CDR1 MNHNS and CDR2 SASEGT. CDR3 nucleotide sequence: TGTGCCAGCAGCTGGGACAATAGCAATCAGCCCCAGCATTTT. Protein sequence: CASSWDNSNQPQHF.

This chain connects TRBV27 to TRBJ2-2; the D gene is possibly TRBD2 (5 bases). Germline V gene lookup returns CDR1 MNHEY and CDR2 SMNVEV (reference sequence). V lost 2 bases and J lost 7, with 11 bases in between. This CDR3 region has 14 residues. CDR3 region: CASSLLANGGELFF. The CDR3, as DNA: TGTGCCAGCAGTTTACTAGCTAATGGCGGGGAGCTGTTTTTT.

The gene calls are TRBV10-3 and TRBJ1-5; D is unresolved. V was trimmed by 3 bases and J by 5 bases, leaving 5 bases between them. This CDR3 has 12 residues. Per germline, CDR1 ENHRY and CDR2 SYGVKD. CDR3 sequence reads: CAISDGDQPQHF. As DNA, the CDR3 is TGTGCCATCAGTGACGGTGATCAGCCCCAGCATTTT.

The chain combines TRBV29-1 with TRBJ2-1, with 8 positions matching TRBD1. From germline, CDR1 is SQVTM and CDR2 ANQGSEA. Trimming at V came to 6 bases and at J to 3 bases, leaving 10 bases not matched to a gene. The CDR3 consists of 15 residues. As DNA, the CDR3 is TGCAGCGTCAGGGGGCAGACAGGGAACTACAATGAGCAGTTCTTC. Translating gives CSVRGQTGNYNEQFF.

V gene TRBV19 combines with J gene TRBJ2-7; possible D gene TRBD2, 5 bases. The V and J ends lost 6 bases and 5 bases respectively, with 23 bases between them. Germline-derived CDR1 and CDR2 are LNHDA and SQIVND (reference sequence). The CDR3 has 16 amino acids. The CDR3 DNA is TGTGCCAGTAGCTCCCGGACTCTTCTCAGTGGGAACGAGCAGTACTTC. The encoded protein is CASSSRTLLSGNEQYF.

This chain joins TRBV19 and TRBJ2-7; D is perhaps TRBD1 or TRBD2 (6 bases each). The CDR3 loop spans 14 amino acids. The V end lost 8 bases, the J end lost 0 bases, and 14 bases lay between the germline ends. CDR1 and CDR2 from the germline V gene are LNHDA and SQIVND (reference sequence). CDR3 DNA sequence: TGTGCCAGTTCCGGGGGCTGGGACTCCTACGAGCAGTACTTC. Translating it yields CASSGGWDSYEQYF.